The 9 T cell receptor beta chains given below trace back to one sample, sequenced in a study of control samples from healthy donors and cancer patients. Method: immunoSEQ multiplex PCR; TCRdb's copy keeps in-frame clones and lacks some. The data hold roughly 130,000 clones, with 85% to 95% observed a single time. The sequenced sample was PBMCs. The source of these receptors is a man aged 45 to 65 with head and neck cancer.

V is TRBV7-3 and J is TRBJ2-1, with 8 bases matching TRBD1. Germline assignment: CDR1 SGHTA and CDR2 FQGTGA. V gave up 5 bases and J gave up 0 bases; unmatched junction bases: 18. The CDR3 totals 20 residues. DNA for the CDR3: TGTGCCAGCAGCCCTAGGACAGGGCCAAGGTTCTCGAGCTCCTACAATGAGCAGTTCTTC. Translation: CASSPRTGPRFSSSYNEQFF.

The J gene is TRBJ2-7, the V gene TRBV5-1; perhaps TRBD2 as D (5 bases). Between the trimmed V and J ends, which lost 3 bases and 3 bases, there was a span of 10 bases. Germline loops: CDR1 SGHRS, CDR2 YFSETQ. The CDR3 has 13 amino acids. The CDR3 DNA follows: TGCGCCAGCAGCTATGGACTTGACTACGAGCAGTACTTC. Residues: CASSYGLDYEQYF. The full variable domain, with the rest looked up from reference TRBV5-1 and TRBJ2-7, is KAGVTQTPRYLIKTRGQQVTLSCSPISGHRSVSWYQQTPGQGLQFLFEYFSETQRNKGNFPGRFSGRQFSNSRSEMNVSTLELGDSALYLCASSYGLDYEQYFGPGTRLTVT.

The V gene is TRBV28, the J gene TRBJ1-5; possible D gene TRBD1, 6 bases. The CDR3 runs to 17 residues. From germline, CDR1 is MDHEN and CDR2 SYDVKM. Between the trimmed V and J ends, which lost 4 bases and 2 bases, there was a span of 18 bases. The CDR3 DNA reads as TGTGCCAGCAGTTCATGGGGGGCACAGTTGGGCAATCAGCCCCAGCATTTT. This codes for CASSSWGAQLGNQPQHF. Together with reference TRBV28 and TRBJ1-5, the CDR3 gives the full variable domain: DVKVTQSSRYLVKRTGEKVFLECVQDMDHENMFWYRQDPGLGLRLIYFSYDVKMKEKGDIPEGYSVSREKKERFSLILESASTNQTSMYLCASSSWGAQLGNQPQHFGDGTRLSIL.

The rearrangement joins TRBV6-5 to TRBJ1-2; D possibly corresponds to TRBD1 (6 bases). Trimming removed 2 bases from V and 5 bases from J, with 9 bases in between. Germline V gene sequence: CDR1 MNHEY, CDR2 SVGAGI. CDR3 size: 13 residues. CDR3 protein: CASSYDRKYGYTF. The DNA for the CDR3 is TGTGCCAGCAGTTACGACAGGAAGTATGGCTACACCTTC.

This clone showed up just a few times. The chain links TRBV3-1 (or the pseudogene TRBV3-2) to TRBJ1-6; TRBD1 matches at 10 bases. This CDR3 spans 17 amino acids. Germline CDR1 and CDR2: LGHDT and YNNKEL (reference sequence). Germline trimming cut 0 bases from V and 10 bases from J; bases unmatched to any gene: 9. CDR3 in amino acids: CASSQDWPRDRGSPLHF. The CDR3 DNA reads as TGTGCCAGCAGCCAAGATTGGCCCCGGGACAGGGGATCACCCCTCCACTTT.

The rearrangement joins TRBV5-4 to TRBJ2-6, with no clear D. The CDR3 is 13 residues long. V was pared by 3 bases and J by 3 bases, with 4 bases between. Germline values: CDR1 SGHNT, CDR2 YYREEE (reference sequence). As DNA, the CDR3 is TGTGCCAGCAGCTCGTTTGGGGCCAACGTCCTGACTTTC. This gives the protein CASSSFGANVLTF.

The chain has TRBV6-6 and TRBJ2-7; TRBD1 agrees at 9 bases. CDR1 and CDR2 (germline): MNHNY, SVGAGI (reference sequence). Trimming cost V 5 bases and J 4 bases; bases outside gene matches: 6. The CDR3 totals 14 residues. CDR3 loop: CASSPRQGGYEQYF. CDR3 in DNA: TGTGCCAGCAGTCCCCGACAGGGGGGTTACGAGCAGTACTTC.

The chain carries TRBV11-2 and TRBJ1-2, with D maybe TRBD1 (6 bases). V lost 4 bases, J lost 4 bases, and 10 bases lay in between. The CDR3 is made up of 13 amino acids. Germline-derived CDR1 and CDR2 are SGHAT and FQNNGV. The CDR3: CASSSGRGYGYTF. The CDR3 DNA reads TGTGCCAGCAGCTCCGGCAGGGGCTATGGCTACACCTTC.

Regarding this clone: Relative to the germline gene, one junction end is altered; a read error may explain this. This chain joins TRBV2 and TRBJ2-1, with no clear D. The CDR3 loop spans 15 amino acids. Germline CDR1 is SNHLY and CDR2 is FYNNEI. CDR3 sequence reads: CANSEHHHSYNEQFF. The DNA of the CDR3 is TGTGCCAACAGTGAACACCACCACTCCTACAATGAGCAGTTCTTC.